Sequencing of this T cell receptor (beta chain) was carried out in a study of T cells in Graves' hyperthyroidism and ophthalmopathy (dated by TCRdb to between 2018 and 2020). Notes on the research overall: Peripheral blood was collected at initial diagnosis, before any treatment. A discovery cohort of around 100 patients, roughly 43 with Graves' ophthalmopathy and more than 55 with stable Graves' hyperthyroidism, was used to find distinguishing TCR V-J signatures. Prospective prediction of ophthalmopathy was tested in an independent validation cohort consisting of some 20 hyperthyroidism patients and around 16 patients who later progressed to ophthalmopathy. The 90 to 100 discovery patients were randomly split 7:3 into training and test sets. In addition, the study compared T-cell repertoires in thyroid tissue and in blood from over 5 Graves' hyperthyroidism patients. After blood sampling, hyperthyroidism patients were treated with methimazole at a starting dose of 30 mg daily, and ophthalmopathy patients were treated with high-dose intravenous methylprednisolone. According to the paper, TCR Vbeta CDR3 sequencing was carried out on 135 peripheral blood samples, which came from over 40 ophthalmopathy, 75 to 80 hyperthyroidism and some 17 progressor patients. The investigation overall reported the following: No statistical method was used to fix the sample size in advance, and group allocation was not hidden from the investigators. In cross-validation, a model built on a 13 V-J signature told ophthalmopathy apart from stable hyperthyroidism with roughly 87% sensitivity and approximately 81% specificity, and in testing the same model reached 80%/75%. Most expanded thyroid clonotypes (frequency above 0.001) were also found in blood, which suggests that blood repertoires may mirror thyroid immune responses. In validation, progression to ophthalmopathy was predicted by the model with around 70% sensitivity and 72.22% specificity, a median of about 6.8 months before onset.

TCR beta CDR3 regions were amplified from RNA transcripts. The TCR CDR3 was subjected to a first round of RT-PCR using the HTBI primer set and the Qiagen OneStep RT-PCR kit. Libraries were constructed in a second round of multiplex PCR, after which size selection and purification were carried out. Sequencing of the libraries was done on an Illumina HiSeq2000 using paired-end 100 bp reads. Per the original workflow: SOAPnuke was used to process the raw data, with reads discarded if the reads contained adapters or uncalled bases, had a mean Phred below 15, or lacked an exact constant-primer or identifier match. High-quality paired reads were merged with COPE v1.2.5, and unique nucleotide sequences were defined as clonotypes. MiTCR v1.1 was used to align the clonotypes against IMGT TRBV, TRBD and TRBJ reference segments. Only V-J combinations with frequency above 0.0001, covering roughly 99% of repertoires, were analysed. The TCS score was defined as F50 (clonal expansion) divided by E x V (chaos), with BLOSUM62-based TCRdist calculated between CDR3 peptides within each V-J. Welch's t-statistics and random forest reduced several hundred V-J features to roughly 13, which were used in a naive Bayes classifier (R e1071). Using fastp at Q25 and MiXCR, TCRdb reprocessed the public reads and kept productive beta chains. Here each entry gathers all rows of one CDR3 protein and keeps the most common genes and DNA. TCRdb's processing, not the authors' own work, is the source of the V and J calls. The table for this sample lists over 300,000 distinct CDR3 sequences; roughly 14% of them were counted only once. The ten top clones hold more than 9.5% of the sample.

This clonotype was found many times. Its antigen target is currently unknown. Base qualities were left out, and no much larger clone turns up one base away. Ends trimmed: V by 7 bases, J by 3 bases; bases unmatched to a gene: 14. The germline V gene provides CDR1 SQVTM and CDR2 ANQGSEA. The CDR3 starts with the cysteine, ends with the phenylalanine, and has 16 residues. Only CDR3 DNA is held: 48 bases, read in frame from base 1. A patient counted as having stable Graves' hyperthyroidism if no progression to ophthalmopathy occurred over 18 months of follow-up. Hyperthyroidism patients were newly diagnosed, had a disease duration of under 2 months, and were aged 18 to 65 years. Patients with uncontrolled infections, other autoimmune diseases, pregnancy or lactation were excluded. Diagnoses relied on clinical symptoms, serum thyroxine and TRAb, thyroid ultrasound and orbital computed tomography. PBMCs were separated from 7.5 to 10 ml of fresh peripheral blood using Ficoll-Paque density gradient centrifugation. Total RNA was extracted with Trizol reagent, and quality was checked on an Agilent 2100 Bioanalyzer.

The chain is assembled from TRBV29-1 and TRBJ2-7; TRBD2 matches 11 bases in the middle. Material for sequencing was blood. This clonotype was obtained from a woman aged 55 to 70 with Graves' hyperthyroidism. The CDR3 in this case is CSAYLAGGPRGYEQYF. The nucleotide sequence reads TGCAGCGCCTATCTAGCGGGAGGCCCCCGGGGCTACGAGCAGTACTTC.